This T cell receptor beta chain was documented in a study of vaccination effects on CD4 cells after COVID-19. Across the study: Early after vaccination, and again late, three convalescent patients were sampled.

Per germline, CDR1 SGHTS and CDR2 YDEGEE. V dropped 4 bases and J dropped 4; count of bases not matched to a gene: 4. This CDR3 is 15 amino acids long. Of note for this clone: Its target is unknown.

Profiling relied on immunoSEQ multiplex PCR, and the TCRdb table lists in-frame clones only, not all of them. The sample lists more than 15,000 clones; around three quarters were seen once. CD4+ T cells specific for antigen were expanded with viral peptide pools by the ViraFEST assay before sequencing. Subsequent to less than 13 days of culture, CD4+ T cells were isolated. The person had PCR-confirmed SARS-CoV-2 infection between March and December 2020. All study participants received two doses of BNT162b2 or mRNA-1273 vaccine. Some 2.2 million PBMC per well received 9 to 10 IU/ml IL-2 and 8 to 10 ug/ml peptides in culture.

The chain couples TRBV5-8 to TRBJ2-1; TRBD2 matches 11 bases. The receptor was derived from a human donor who had a prior SARS-CoV-2 infection. Sequenced here: CD4+ T cells from PBMCs cultured with SARS-CoV-2 spike peptides, sampled after COVID-19 vaccination. CDR3 in DNA: TGTGCCAGCAGCACCGGACTAGCGGGTTACAATGAGCAGTTCTTC. This encodes CASSTGLAGYNEQFF.